Reported below is one T cell receptor beta chain. The data stem from a study of CD8 T cells in Susac syndrome. With random hexamers, roughly 0.45 to 1 ug RNA was reverse transcribed. TCRdb redid the calling of the immunoSEQ multiplex PCR reads with MiXCR, one entry per CDR3 protein. The sample includes nearly 25,000 distinct CDR3 sequences, around 93% of them seen just once. This CDR3 spans 15 amino acids. V lost 2 bases to trimming and J lost 7 bases, with 17 bases between them. Germline lookup yields CDR1 SEHNR and CDR2 FQNEAQ (reference sequence). The TEMRA cells underwent FACS enrichment, while the CD8+ and CD4+ T cells underwent negative isolation.

The chain recombines TRBV7-9 with TRBJ1-2, with TRBD1 as a possible D gene (5 bases). Sequenced: CD8+ T cells from PBMCs. This clonotype originated in a human donor with Susac syndrome. DNA for the CDR3: TGTGCCAGCAGCTTAAGGTTGGGGCCACGGGGTGGCTACACCTTC. Translation: CASSLRLGPRGGYTF.